The 31 T cell receptor beta chains given below trace back to one sample, sequenced in a study of T cell changes during pregnancy in multiple sclerosis. This table comes from immunoSEQ multiplex PCR, and its TCRdb copy is limited to in-frame clones, with some not included. The sample gives some 93,000 clones, roughly 92% of which show up once; just over 2% is in the top ten. Source: peripheral blood, taken after pregnancy. These receptors all come from a female donor with multiple sclerosis, enrolled in a pregnancy study.

V gene TRBV19 combines with J gene TRBJ2-3, with D perhaps matching TRBD2 (6 bases). With 3 bases removed from V and 9 bases from J, the gap between germline ends came to 16 bases. The CDR3 contains 14 residues. Per the germline V gene, CDR1 is LNHDA and CDR2 is SQIVND (reference sequence). The CDR3 loop is CASSIGFGDSTQYF. CDR3 DNA: TGTGCCAGTAGTATTGGGTTTGGGGACTCAACGCAGTATTTT.

The rearrangement links TRBV5-1 to TRBJ1-2, with no clear D. The V end lost 2 bases, the J end lost 8 bases, and 10 bases lay between the germline ends. The CDR3 has 12 amino acids. Germline CDR1 reads SGHRS; CDR2 reads YFSETQ. CDR3 sequence: CASSFGVAGYTF. The CDR3 DNA follows: TGCGCCAGCAGCTTCGGGGTTGCGGGCTACACCTTC.

V and J are TRBV2 and TRBJ2-3; 10 nucleotides agree with TRBD2. The trim removed 8 bases at V and 5 bases at J, leaving 10 bases unmatched. Germline V CDR1 and CDR2: SNHLY, FYNNEI. This CDR3 is 15 amino acids long. The CDR3 loop reads CASYERLAGVDTQYF. DNA for the CDR3: TGTGCCAGCTATGAGAGGCTAGCGGGGGTAGATACGCAGTATTTT.

The chain is built from TRBV5-6 and TRBJ2-1; D is ambiguous. The CDR3 is 12 amino acids. Germline CDR1 is SGHDT and CDR2 is YYEEEE. V gave up 1 base and J gave up 6 bases, with 5 bases separating them. The CDR3 DNA follows: TGTGCCAGCAGCTTGCGGAGCAATGAGCAGTTCTTC. Translation gives CASSLRSNEQFF.

V and J are TRBV7-2 and TRBJ1-2; D is unresolved. This CDR3 region has 12 residues. Trimming pared 4 bases from V and 6 bases from J, leaving 9 bases between. Per the germline V gene, CDR1 is SGHTA and CDR2 is FQGNSA. CDR3 loop: CASSSVNHGYTF. The CDR3 bases are TGTGCCAGCAGCTCAGTAAACCATGGCTACACCTTC.

For the CDR3, the DNA is TGTGCCACCGAGAGTAGCAATCAGCCCCAGCATTTT. It is translated as CATESSNQPQHF. V gene TRBV28 combines with J gene TRBJ1-5; no definite D call. Germline CDR1 and CDR2: MDHEN and SYDVKM. With 10 bases removed from V and 0 bases from J, the gap between germline ends came to 7 bases. This CDR3 is 12 amino acids long.

The chain couples TRBV27 to TRBJ1-1, with 7 bases that match TRBD1. The germline gives CDR1 MNHEY, CDR2 SMNVEV (reference sequence). The trim removed 6 bases at V and 4 bases at J, leaving 8 bases unmatched. This CDR3 comprises 14 residues. The CDR3 DNA reads TGTGCCAGCAGGCCGTGGGCAGGGGGCACTGAAGCTTTCTTT. This codes for CASRPWAGGTEAFF.

The J gene is TRBJ1-2, the V gene TRBV7-9; 7 bases are shared with TRBD1. The V gene end was trimmed by 5 bases and the J gene end by 5 bases; junction bases not matched to a gene: 11. The CDR3 consists of 15 residues. CDR1 is SEHNR and CDR2 is FQNEAQ in the germline V gene (reference sequence). CDR3 in DNA: TGTGCCAGCAGCCCACAGGGGTCCCGTTCGTATGGCTACACCTTC. Its protein product is CASSPQGSRSYGYTF.

This clone was picked up one time. The chain links TRBV2 to TRBJ2-7; 8 bases align to TRBD1. The CDR3 runs 15 residues. Unmatched junction bases numbered 7, after V lost 4 bases and J lost 2 bases. CDR1 is SNHLY and CDR2 is FYNNEI in the germline V gene. The DNA of the CDR3 is TGTGCCAGCAGTGTATTCGGGGGACAGGCCTACGAGCAGTACTTC. Its translation is CASSVFGGQAYEQYF.

The chain joins TRBV12-5 to TRBJ2-1, with a weak D call TRBD2 (6 bases). The CDR3 runs to 15 residues. Germline V gives CDR1 LGHNT, CDR2 FRNRAP. Trimming took 4 bases from V and 4 from J, leaving 14 bases between them. This CDR3 is CASGYPAGWYNEQFF. As DNA, the CDR3 is TGTGCTAGTGGTTACCCTGCGGGGTGGTACAATGAGCAGTTCTTC.

The chain employs TRBV6-5 and TRBJ1-2, with a weak D call TRBD1 (5 bases). V was clipped by 6 bases and J by 1 base, with 12 bases between them. Germline CDR1 reads MNHEY; CDR2 reads SVGAGI. The CDR3 spans 14 residues. The CDR3 DNA reads as TGTGCCAGCAGCCCTCAGGGCGATAACTATGGCTACACCTTC. Translation: CASSPQGDNYGYTF.

J is TRBJ2-1 and V is TRBV5-1, with TRBD2 identical over 7 bases. CDR3 length: 14 amino acids. Germline-derived CDR1 and CDR2 are SGHRS and YFSETQ. V dropped 7 bases and J dropped 6; count of bases not matched to a gene: 10. The CDR3 is CASGGGRRGNEQFF. The DNA of the CDR3 is TGCGCCAGCGGCGGCGGGAGACGAGGCAATGAGCAGTTCTTC.

The V and J genes are TRBV2 and TRBJ1-5; 8 bases are a match to TRBD1. Losses at the gene ends were 4 bases for V and 4 bases for J; bases not matched to a gene: 6. The CDR3 has 15 amino acids. Germline values: CDR1 SNHLY, CDR2 FYNNEI. CDR3 bases: TGTGCCAGCAGTGCCCTGGACAGGGAAAATCAGCCCCAGCATTTT. This gives the protein CASSALDRENQPQHF. The full variable domain, its missing parts supplied by reference TRBV2 and TRBJ1-5, is EPEVTQTPSHQVTQMGQEVILRCVPISNHLYFYWYRQILGQKVEFLVSFYNNEISEKSEIFDDQFSVERPDGSNFTLKIRSTKLEDSAMYFCASSALDRENQPQHFGDGTRLSIL.

This clone has just one count. This chain uses TRBV2 with TRBJ1-1; D unresolved. Germline values: CDR1 SNHLY, CDR2 FYNNEI. CDR3 size: 11 residues. V lost 3 bases, J lost 8 bases, and 7 bases lay in between. The CDR3 DNA follows: TGTGCCAGCAGTGAGGGAGTAGAAGCTTTCTTT. Its protein product is CASSEGVEAFF.

The rearrangement joins TRBV5-8 to TRBJ1-2; D uncertain. Germline CDR1 SGHTS, CDR2 YDEGEE. V was trimmed by 4 bases and J by 2 bases, leaving 9 bases between them. The CDR3 consists of 13 residues. CDR3 nucleotide sequence: TGTGCCAGCAGCCTAGGAATGAACTATGGCTACACCTTC. Amino acid sequence: CASSLGMNYGYTF.

V is TRBV7-2 and J is TRBJ2-2; the match to TRBD2 covers 7 bases. This CDR3 comprises 15 residues. Germline lookup yields CDR1 SGHTA and CDR2 FQGNSA. V shed 3 bases, J shed 4 bases, and the junction held 5 bases outside the gene matches. The CDR3 DNA is TGTGCCAGCAGCTTCGACAGCGGGGTCACCGGGGAGCTGTTTTTT. Translated: CASSFDSGVTGELFF. The full variable domain, completed using reference TRBV7-2 and TRBJ2-2, is GAGVSQSPSNKVTEKGKDVELRCDPISGHTALYWYRQSLGQGLEFLIYFQGNSAPDKSGLPSDRFSAERTGGSVSTLTIQRTQQEDSAVYLCASSFDSGVTGELFFGEGSRLTVL.

This clone showed up just a few times. The chain joins TRBV25-1 to TRBJ1-6, with TRBD1 matching 11 bases. J gave up 10 bases and V 4 bases, and 9 bases lay outside the gene matches. The germline CDR1 and CDR2 sequences are MGHDK and SYGVNS. The CDR3 has 16 amino acids. Written as DNA, the CDR3 is TGTGCCAGCAGTGGTCCCGGGACAGGGGGTCACTCACCCCTCCACTTT. Amino acid sequence: CASSGPGTGGHSPLHF.

The rearrangement uses TRBV7-9 and TRBJ2-3; 10 bases match TRBD2. V lost 4 bases, J lost 3 bases, and 16 bases stayed unmatched. CDR3 size: 19 residues. Germline V CDR1 and CDR2: SEHNR, FQNEAQ (reference sequence). In DNA, the CDR3 is TGTGCCAGCAGCTCAGGGGCCAGCGGGGGGGCTACTAGGACAGATACGCAGTATTTT. The encoded protein is CASSSGASGGATRTDTQYF. Supplemented by reference TRBV7-9 and TRBJ2-3, the full variable domain reads DTGVSQNPRHKITKRGQNVTFRCDPISEHNRLYWYRQTLGQGPEFLTYFQNEAQLEKSRLLSDRFSAERPKGSFSTLEIQRTEQGDSAMYLCASSSGASGGATRTDTQYFGPGTRLTVL.

J is TRBJ1-1 and V is TRBV6-4; unclear D gene. Trimming shortened V by 8 bases and J by 4 bases, and 14 bases separated the two germline ends. This CDR3 is built from 13 residues. CDR1 and CDR2 from the germline V gene are MRHNA and SNTAGT. The CDR3 DNA sequence: TGTGCCAGCTCCCCGCTGGGGAGCACTGAAGCTTTCTTT. Its protein product is CASSPLGSTEAFF.

The sample holds one count of this clone. This rearrangement joins TRBV5-4 to TRBJ2-3; 7 bases agree with TRBD1. The CDR3 length is 16 residues. The junction had 6 bases not matched to a gene; V was cut back by 2 bases and J by 0 bases. Germline CDR1 and CDR2: SGHNT and YYREEE (reference sequence). The CDR3 bases are TGTGCCAGCAGCTTCCACAGGGGAACTAGCACAGATACGCAGTATTTT. As protein: CASSFHRGTSTDTQYF. The full variable domain, in which reference TRBV5-4 and TRBJ2-3 provide the parts outside the CDR3, is ETGVTQSPTHLIKTRGQQVTLRCSSQSGHNTVSWYQQALGQGPQFIFQYYREEENGRGNFPPRFSGLQFPNYSSELNVNALELDDSALYLCASSFHRGTSTDTQYFGPGTRLTVL.

This clone was seen only once. The chain carries TRBV19 and TRBJ2-2; a possible D gene is TRBD1 (6 bases). From germline, CDR1 is LNHDA and CDR2 SQIVND (reference sequence). This CDR3 spans 14 amino acids. V was trimmed by 10 bases and J by 0 bases, leaving 12 bases between them. In DNA, the CDR3 is TGTGCCACCACCCGGGACACGAACACCGGGGAGCTGTTTTTT. It codes for CATTRDTNTGELFF.

The chain has TRBV30 and TRBJ1-5; TRBD1 matches at 8 bases. CDR1 is GTSNPN and CDR2 is SVGIG in the germline V gene (reference sequence). V trimming: 3 bases; J trimming: 7 bases; junction bases outside the gene matches: 5. The CDR3 consists of 13 residues. CDR3 amino acids: CAWSGQGPQPQHF. Written as DNA, the CDR3 is TGTGCCTGGAGCGGACAGGGCCCCCAGCCCCAGCATTTT.

This chain connects TRBV5-1 to TRBJ1-5; 7 nucleotides line up with TRBD1. Germline CDR1 SGHRS, CDR2 YFSETQ. V shed 4 bases, J shed 3 bases, and the junction held 10 bases outside the gene matches. The CDR3 sequence is 16 residues long. As DNA, the CDR3 is TGCGCCAGCAGCCCCCTTTACAGGGGAGACAATCAGCCCCAGCATTTT. This codes for CASSPLYRGDNQPQHF.

This clone has just one count. The chain recombines TRBV4-3 with TRBJ2-3; 8 nucleotides line up with TRBD1. The junction had 5 bases not matched to a gene; V was cut back by 7 bases and J by 2 bases. Germline loops: CDR1 LGHNA, CDR2 YSLEER. CDR3 size: 14 residues. The chain's CDR3 is CASTRDRHTDTQYF. The CDR3 bases are TGCGCCAGCACCCGGGACAGGCACACAGATACGCAGTATTTT.

CDR3 sequence (DNA): TGTGCCAGTAAAAACAGGGGGAGTGATGAAGCTTTCTTT. Protein product: CASKNRGSDEAFF. The chain employs TRBV19 and TRBJ1-1; 8 positions match TRBD1. The CDR3 spans 13 residues. The ends lost 7 bases at V and 7 bases at J; junction bases unmatched: 8. The germline CDR1 and CDR2 sequences are LNHDA and SQIVND (reference sequence). Together with reference TRBV19 and TRBJ1-1, the CDR3 gives the full variable domain: DGGITQSPKYLFRKEGQNVTLSCEQNLNHDAMYWYRQDPGQGLRLIYYSQIVNDFQKGDIAEGYSVSREKKESFPLTVTSAQKNPTAFYLCASKNRGSDEAFFGQGTRLTVV.

The CDR3 sequence: CASSLAQGAYEQYF. The CDR3 nucleotides read TGTGCCAGCAGCCTTGCTCAGGGGGCCTACGAGCAGTACTTC. This chain connects TRBV27 to TRBJ2-7; TRBD1 agrees at 7 bases. The CDR3 runs 14 residues. Germline assignment: CDR1 MNHEY and CDR2 SMNVEV (reference sequence). V was clipped by 6 bases and J by 2 bases; unmatched bases: 7.

This chain uses TRBV4-1 with TRBJ1-6; 7 nucleotides line up with TRBD1. The CDR3 is made up of 15 amino acids. Germline assignment: CDR1 MGHRA and CDR2 YSYEKL. After removal of 0 bases from V and 10 bases from J, the junction contained 6 bases not matched to a gene. The CDR3 spells CASSQEGQVWSPLHF. For the CDR3, the DNA is TGCGCCAGCAGCCAAGAAGGACAGGTTTGGTCACCCCTCCACTTT.

The chain couples TRBV18 to TRBJ2-7; D may be TRBD2 (6 bases). Trimming left V 11 bases short and J 5 bases short, with 16 bases between. CDR1 is KGHSH and CDR2 is LQKENI in the germline V gene. This CDR3 region has 12 residues. Here the CDR3 DNA reads TGTGCCGCAAACCGAGGAGGGGACGAGCAGTACTTC. It yields the protein CAANRGGDEQYF.

The V gene is TRBV19, the J gene TRBJ2-7; the D is unclear. The ends were cut back, 5 bases at V and 2 bases at J, with 19 bases in the middle. CDR3 size: 16 residues. Looked up from germline, CDR1 is LNHDA and CDR2 is SQIVND (reference sequence). In nucleotides, the CDR3 is TGTGCCAGTAGTGTCGCGACGGCCCTTGAGGCCTACGAGCAGTACTTC. As protein: CASSVATALEAYEQYF.

This rearrangement joins TRBV30 to TRBJ1-2; TRBD1 matches at 7 bases. The CDR3 covers 18 residues. V shed 0 bases and J 1 base; nucleotides not matched to a gene: 14. The germline CDR1 and CDR2 sequences are GTSNPN and SVGIG (reference sequence). CDR3 bases: TGTGCCTGGAGTGTCCTCCCGACAGGGCCTAAACATAACTATGGCTACACCTTC. This gives the protein CAWSVLPTGPKHNYGYTF.

This rearrangement joins TRBV5-4 to TRBJ2-7; TRBD2 matches at 11 bases. Germline loops: CDR1 SGHNT, CDR2 YYREEE (reference sequence). The CDR3 has 17 residues. The J segment lost 2 bases and the V segment lost 4 bases, leaving 11 bases of the junction unmatched. The CDR3 loop is CASSRGSGGAIPYEQYF. The CDR3 nucleotides are TGTGCCAGCAGCAGGGGTAGCGGGGGGGCTATTCCCTACGAGCAGTACTTC.